This TCR beta chain was captured in a study of T cell changes during pregnancy in multiple sclerosis. Sequencing was performed with immunoSEQ multiplex PCR; in TCRdb, only in-frame clones are kept and a portion is missing. Here the sample spans around 40,000 clones, around nine tenths being singletons. V lost 3 bases, J lost 0 bases, and 8 bases lay in between. The CDR3 spans 14 residues. Germline CDR1 is KGHSH and CDR2 is LQKENI. The source material was CD4+ T cells from peripheral blood mononuclear cells, sampled in the first trimester of pregnancy. This chain connects TRBV18 to TRBJ1-2, with D uncertain. The receptor was derived from a female donor in good health, enrolled as a control in a pregnancy study. DNA for the CDR3: TGTGCCAGCTCACCGGGTGCGGCTAACTATGGCTACACCTTC. This translates into CASSPGAANYGYTF.